A single sample gave rise to the 14 T cell receptor beta chains below, sequenced in a study of CD8+ T cells in alopecia areata. RNA extraction and reverse transcription yielded cDNA as sequencing template. Repertoires were generated with immunoSEQ multiplex PCR, while TCRdb's copy carries only in-frame clones and drops some. The sample holds 110,000 to 150,000 clones, 58% seen once. The material sequenced was CD4+ T cells sorted from blood, taken at week 0. These receptors were taken from a human donor with alopecia areata.

V gene TRBV5-4 combines with J gene TRBJ2-3; D is unclear. V was shortened by 2 bases and J by 2 bases, with 9 bases between the two germline ends. This CDR3 region has 14 residues. Germline loops: CDR1 SGHNT, CDR2 YYREEE (reference sequence). The CDR3 reads CASSLTQYTDTQYF. The CDR3 bases are TGTGCCAGCAGCTTAACCCAGTACACAGATACGCAGTATTTT. Variable domain in full (rest from reference TRBV5-4 and TRBJ2-3): ETGVTQSPTHLIKTRGQQVTLRCSSQSGHNTVSWYQQALGQGPQFIFQYYREEENGRGNFPPRFSGLQFPNYSSELNVNALELDDSALYLCASSLTQYTDTQYFGPGTRLTVL.

V gene TRBV5-1 combines with J gene TRBJ1-1, with a weak D call TRBD1 (6 bases). The V gene's germline CDR1 is SGHRS and CDR2 YFSETQ. Trimming cost V 3 bases and J 4 bases, with 13 bases left between them. The CDR3 length is 14 residues. The CDR3 region is CASSWGLGGTEAFF. The CDR3 region has the DNA TGCGCCAGCAGCTGGGGACTAGGGGGCACTGAAGCTTTCTTT.

This rearrangement joins TRBV4-1 to TRBJ2-5, with 9 bases aligning to TRBD1. The CDR3 extends over 15 amino acids. CDR1 and CDR2 (germline): MGHRA, YSYEKL. V dropped 3 bases and J dropped 3; count of bases not matched to a gene: 5. Here the CDR3 reads CASSHLGQGKETQYF. CDR3 in DNA: TGCGCCAGCAGCCACCTAGGACAGGGGAAAGAGACCCAGTACTTC.

This clone showed up just once. The chain carries TRBV19 and TRBJ2-3, with D tentatively TRBD1 or TRBD2 (6 bases each). Looked up from germline, CDR1 is LNHDA and CDR2 is SQIVND (reference sequence). Deletions cut 5 bases from V and 3 bases from J, with 12 bases between. The CDR3 is made up of 14 amino acids. CDR3 DNA sequence: TGTGCCAGTAGTGCGGGGACAACAACAGATACGCAGTATTTT. As protein: CASSAGTTTDTQYF. Together with reference TRBV19 and TRBJ2-3, the CDR3 gives the full variable domain: DGGITQSPKYLFRKEGQNVTLSCEQNLNHDAMYWYRQDPGQGLRLIYYSQIVNDFQKGDIAEGYSVSREKKESFPLTVTSAQKNPTAFYLCASSAGTTTDTQYFGPGTRLTVL.

The chain is built from TRBV18 and TRBJ2-7, with 8 bases that match TRBD1. Germline assignment: CDR1 KGHSH and CDR2 LQKENI. The CDR3 length is 14 residues. V lost 1 base, J lost 6 bases, and 5 bases stayed unmatched. DNA of the CDR3: TGTGCCAGCTCACCACGGACAGGGTCGGGCGAGCAGTACTTC. Protein: CASSPRTGSGEQYF.

The table lists this clone with a few counts. CDR3 sequence: CASSSPSKSYEQYF. The CDR3 DNA follows: TGTGCCAGCAGCTCCCCTTCCAAGTCCTACGAGCAGTACTTC. This chain links TRBV7-2 with TRBJ2-7, with D unclear. The ends were cut back, 4 bases at V and 1 base at J, with 11 bases in the middle. CDR3 length equals 14 residues. The germline V gene has CDR1 SGHTA and CDR2 FQGNSA.

The chain has TRBV30 and TRBJ1-4; D perhaps matches TRBD1 (5 bases). The CDR3 runs 12 residues. CDR1 and CDR2 from the germline V gene are GTSNPN and SVGIG (reference sequence). Trimming took 3 bases from V and 5 from J, leaving 7 bases between them. CDR3 sequence reads: CAWRGVNEKLFF. The CDR3 nucleotides read TGTGCCTGGAGAGGGGTCAATGAAAAACTGTTTTTT.

This clone was seen more than once but under ten times. This sample also contains other DNA sequences that code for the same CDR3. J is TRBJ1-2 and V is TRBV6-5, with a possible D match to TRBD1 (5 bases). Looked up from germline, CDR1 is MNHEY and CDR2 is SVGAGI. Trimming stripped 6 bases from V and 8 bases from J, with 10 bases between. The length of the CDR3 is 11 residues. For the CDR3, the DNA is TGTGCCAGCAGACGCCAGGGCGGCTACACCTTC. It is translated as CASRRQGGYTF.

This clone was counted once. This CDR3 reads CACSRLSMAFF. DNA of the CDR3: TGTGCCTGCAGCCGACTATCGATGGCTTTCTTT. This chain links TRBV30 with TRBJ1-1, with D hard to call. CDR1 and CDR2 from the germline V gene are GTSNPN and SVGIG (reference sequence). CDR3 length: 11 amino acids. The V and J ends lost 6 bases and 11 bases respectively, with 16 bases between them. Looking up the rest from reference TRBV30 and TRBJ1-1 gives the full variable domain: SQTIHQWPATLVQPVGSPLSLECTVEGTSNPNLYWYRQAAGRGLQLLFYSVGIGQISSEVPQNLSASRPQDRQFILSSKKLLLSDSGFYLCACSRLSMAFFGQGTRLTVV.

V is TRBV7-2 and J is TRBJ2-3, with D unclear. Germline V gene lookup returns CDR1 SGHTA and CDR2 FQGNSA. The V end lost 3 bases, the J end lost 4 bases, and 8 bases lay between the germline ends. The CDR3 runs to 13 residues. CDR3 DNA: TGTGCCAGCAGCTTCCGTAGCCCAGATACGCAGTATTTT. Translation gives CASSFRSPDTQYF.

Here the CDR3 reads CASSFMTGLNEQYF. For the CDR3, the DNA is TGTGCCAGCAGCTTTATGACAGGGCTAAACGAGCAGTACTTC. The chain combines TRBV5-4 with TRBJ2-7; 7 bases are shared with TRBD1. Trimming cost V 2 bases and J 5 bases; bases outside gene matches: 7. In germline, CDR1 is SGHNT, CDR2 YYREEE (reference sequence). CDR3 size: 14 residues. Drawing the rest from reference TRBV5-4 and TRBJ2-7, the complete variable domain is ETGVTQSPTHLIKTRGQQVTLRCSSQSGHNTVSWYQQALGQGPQFIFQYYREEENGRGNFPPRFSGLQFPNYSSELNVNALELDDSALYLCASSFMTGLNEQYFGPGTRLTVT.

This clone was found a few times. The CDR3 nucleotides read TGCGCCAGCAGCCTGGCCGGGGAGCTGTTTTTT. Protein product: CASSLAGELFF. This chain joins TRBV4-3 and TRBJ2-2; D remains ambiguous. The V end was cut by 4 bases, the J end by 6 bases, with 3 bases between. The CDR3 runs to 11 residues. Germline V CDR1 and CDR2: LGHNA, YSLEER.

The rearrangement uses TRBV9 and TRBJ2-1, with D possibly TRBD2 on 6 matching bases. Germline-derived CDR1 and CDR2 are SGDLS and YYNGEE. This CDR3 is 15 amino acids long. V was pared by 4 bases and J by 4 bases, with 15 bases between. CDR3 region: CASSPREKGYNEQFF. The CDR3 DNA reads TGTGCCAGCAGCCCCCGGGAGAAGGGGTACAATGAGCAGTTCTTC.

This clone was counted between two and nine times. The chain uses TRBV6-6 and TRBJ2-7; D perhaps matches TRBD1 (5 bases). The CDR3 has 14 amino acids. V was clipped by 4 bases and J by 3 bases, with 13 bases between them. Germline values: CDR1 MNHNY, CDR2 SVGAGI (reference sequence). The CDR3 DNA sequence: TGTGCCAGCAGTTTCAACAGGTACAGCTACGAGCAGTACTTC. It codes for CASSFNRYSYEQYF.